The clone carrying this TCR beta chain was recorded once. What it binds is unknown. The data were obtained in a study of cytomegalovirus exposure and HLA in healthy donors. Study-level points and caveats: In a later analysis, common viral pathogens appeared linked to several of the most significant clusters. Reports described diagnosis of cytomegalovirus status by the classifier as highly specific and sensitive. A reported reduction in N-insertions relative to the approximately 690-donor mean was seen in an Asian-associated ancestry cluster in a later analysis. In an earlier analysis, about 87% or about 30%: the productive usage of most TCR beta V segments.

The germline V and J ends were trimmed by 8 bases and 4 bases, with 9 bases remaining between them. The CDR3 runs to 11 residues. Germline lookup yields CDR1 MNHEY and CDR2 SVGAGI. Vbeta (60) and Jbeta (13) primers were used in the PCR. TCRdb's table, derived via immunoSEQ multiplex PCR, lists solely in-frame clones and lacks some. This table holds about 120,000 clones, around four fifths found once. The sequencing sample was made of PBMCs. The chain employs TRBV6-5 and TRBJ2-7; TRBD1 is a possible D gene (6 bases). The TCR originated in a man aged 25 to 40 in good health and CMV-seropositive. The CDR3, as DNA: TGTGCCAGCGCCCAGGGGTACGAGCAGTACTTC. Translated: CASAQGYEQYF.